The 21 T cell receptor beta chains given below trace back to one sample, sequenced in a study of CD8 T cells in Susac syndrome. After extraction with the RNeasy kit, roughly 0.5 to 1 ug of the RNA was reverse transcribed using random hexamers. One entry per CDR3 protein results from TCRdb running MiXCR on the immunoSEQ multiplex PCR reads. The sample has about 160,000 distinct CDR3 sequences; 93% are singletons. The sequencing sample was made of CD4+ T cells from PBMCs. These receptors originate from a human donor in good health.

J is TRBJ1-5 and V is TRBV28; D remains unclear. The CDR3 has 13 residues. Germline CDR1 reads MDHEN; CDR2 reads SYDVKM. Trimming cost V 7 bases and J 0 bases, with 7 bases left between them. The CDR3 DNA is TGTGCCAGCATCGACACTAGCAATCAGCCCCAGCATTTT. Translating gives CASIDTSNQPQHF.

This chain connects TRBV15 to TRBJ1-2; no definite D call. Trimming removed 0 bases from V and 4 bases from J, with 12 bases in between. Germline assignment: CDR1 LNHNV and CDR2 YYDKDF (reference sequence). The CDR3 spans 15 residues. This CDR3 is CATSRELAVLYGYTF. The CDR3 nucleotides read TGTGCCACCAGCAGAGAATTAGCGGTGCTCTATGGCTACACCTTC.

The chain joins TRBV3-1 to TRBJ2-1; 9 nucleotides agree with TRBD2. The trim removed 4 bases at V and 8 bases at J, leaving 6 bases unmatched. The CDR3 sequence is 14 residues long. Germline CDR1 is LGHDT and CDR2 is YNNKEL (reference sequence). CDR3 coding DNA: TGTGCCAGCAGCCCATATGTAGCGGGGGATGAGCAGTTCTTC. Protein sequence: CASSPYVAGDEQFF.

The chain recombines TRBV28 with TRBJ2-5; D gene unclear. This CDR3 has 13 residues. Germline V gene data show CDR1 as MDHEN and CDR2 as SYDVKM. Deletions cut 3 bases from V and 2 bases from J, with 7 bases between. CDR3 nucleotide sequence: TGTGCCAGCAGTTTTGGTGGGCAAGAGACCCAGTACTTC. It encodes CASSFGGQETQYF.

The chain joins TRBV5-1 to TRBJ2-3; D call uncertain. V shed 4 bases and J shed 7 bases, with 13 bases lying between them. The CDR3 contains 13 residues. CDR1 SGHRS and CDR2 YFSETQ come from the germline V gene. The CDR3 DNA is TGCGCCAGCAGCCTGGGTGGAGACTATACGCAGTATTTT. This encodes CASSLGGDYTQYF. Using reference TRBV5-1 and TRBJ2-3 for the parts outside the CDR3, the full variable domain is KAGVTQTPRYLIKTRGQQVTLSCSPISGHRSVSWYQQTPGQGLQFLFEYFSETQRNKGNFPGRFSGRQFSNSRSEMNVSTLELGDSALYLCASSLGGDYTQYFGPGTRLTVL.

This clonotype has just one count. V gene TRBV12-3 or TRBV12-4 combines with J gene TRBJ1-5; no clear D. V dropped 4 bases and J dropped 7 bases, with 11 bases sitting between them. This CDR3 has 13 residues. The CDR3 loop is CASSSKTNQPQHF. The CDR3 DNA is TGTGCCAGCAGTTCCAAGACGAACCAGCCCCAGCATTTT.

J is TRBJ2-3 and V is TRBV3-1; D unresolved. The CDR3 consists of 13 residues. V lost 0 bases to trimming and J lost 9 bases, with 10 bases between them. Germline CDR1 reads LGHDT; CDR2 reads YNNKEL (reference sequence). CDR3 residues: CASSQDPLGTQYF. In nucleotides, the CDR3 is TGTGCCAGCAGCCAAGATCCGCTGGGGACGCAGTATTTT.

The chain couples TRBV29-1 to TRBJ2-5, with D unclear. This CDR3 is 13 amino acids long. In germline, CDR1 is SQVTM, CDR2 ANQGSEA. V lost 5 bases, J lost 2 bases, and 12 bases lay in between. CDR3 sequence reads: CSVTELLQETQYF. CDR3 sequence (DNA): TGCAGCGTTACAGAGCTCTTGCAAGAGACCCAGTACTTC.

The chain links TRBV7-3 to TRBJ2-3, with a tentative D call TRBD2 (6 bases). The V gene's germline CDR1 is SGHTA and CDR2 FQGTGA. The length of the CDR3 is 14 residues. The ends were cut back, 1 base at V and 7 bases at J, with 12 bases in the middle. DNA for the CDR3: TGTGCCAGCAGCTTAATGGAGGGGCTATATACGCAGTATTTT. It encodes CASSLMEGLYTQYF.

This clonotype has just one count. The chain carries TRBV12-3 or TRBV12-4 and TRBJ2-1, with TRBD2 identical over 8 bases. CDR3 length: 14 residues. J lost 8 bases, V lost 5 bases, and 8 bases had no gene match. The CDR3 coding sequence is TGTGCCAGCAGTGTGGGCGGGGGGTCGGATGAGCAGTTCTTC. This translates into CASSVGGGSDEQFF.

The chain's CDR3 is CSVETANEKLFF. CDR3 coding DNA: TGCAGCGTTGAGACGGCTAATGAAAAACTGTTTTTT. The chain has TRBV29-1 and TRBJ1-4, with D unresolved. V was trimmed by 3 bases and J by 3 bases, leaving 5 bases between them. The length of the CDR3 is 12 residues. The germline gives CDR1 SQVTM, CDR2 ANQGSEA.

V gene TRBV18 combines with J gene TRBJ2-7; D unclear. Per the germline V gene, CDR1 is KGHSH and CDR2 is LQKENI. The CDR3 sequence is 11 residues long. Trimming cost V 2 bases and J 5 bases, with 4 bases left between them. CDR3 amino acids: CASSPSDEQYF. As DNA, the CDR3 is TGTGCCAGCTCACCAAGCGACGAGCAGTACTTC. Full variable domain (remainder filled in from reference TRBV18 and TRBJ2-7): NAGVMQNPRHLVRRRGQEARLRCSPMKGHSHVYWYRQLPEEGLKFMVYLQKENIIDESGMPKERFSAEFPKEGPSILRIQQVVRGDSAAYFCASSPSDEQYFGPGTRLTVT.

The rearrangement uses TRBV15 and TRBJ2-7; possible D gene TRBD1, 6 bases. The CDR3 contains 15 residues. V lost 5 bases to trimming and J lost 0 bases, with 14 bases between them. Germline values: CDR1 LNHNV, CDR2 YYDKDF (reference sequence). In DNA, the CDR3 is TGTGCCACCAGCGTAGGGACATTAAGCTCCTACGAGCAGTACTTC. Its protein product is CATSVGTLSSYEQYF.

This rearrangement joins TRBV9 to TRBJ1-3; 10 positions match TRBD1. Germline V gene sequence: CDR1 SGDLS, CDR2 YYNGEE. The CDR3 is made up of 15 amino acids. Trimming removed 3 bases from V and 2 bases from J; junction bases left unmatched: 2. The CDR3 DNA follows: TGTGCCAGCAGCGGGGGACAGGGGACTGGAAACACCATATATTTT. It is translated as CASSGGQGTGNTIYF.

The chain combines TRBV6-5 with TRBJ2-1, with 14 bases matching TRBD2. CDR3 length equals 16 residues. Germline CDR1 and CDR2: MNHEY and SVGAGI. Trimming took 4 bases from V and 4 from J; bases not matched to a gene: 3. Here the CDR3 reads CASSWTSGGWYNEQFF. The CDR3 DNA reads as TGTGCCAGCAGTTGGACTAGCGGGGGGTGGTACAATGAGCAGTTCTTC.

The V and J genes are TRBV20-1 and TRBJ2-5, with 9 bases matching TRBD2. CDR1 and CDR2 from the germline V gene are DFQATT and SNEGSKA (reference sequence). V trimming: 2 bases; J trimming: 5 bases; junction bases outside the gene matches: 6. This CDR3 comprises 14 residues. The CDR3 DNA reads as TGCAGTGCTAGACCGCGGGGGGGCCTTGAGACCCAGTACTTC. It specifies CSARPRGGLETQYF.

V is TRBV12-3 or TRBV12-4 and J is TRBJ2-3; D not resolved. Trimming pared 3 bases from V and 6 bases from J, leaving 4 bases between. The CDR3 length is 11 residues. The CDR3 bases are TGTGCCAGCAGTTTGATTGATACGCAGTATTTT. This translates into CASSLIDTQYF.

The chain has TRBV9 and TRBJ2-5; D call uncertain. CDR3 length equals 16 residues. From germline, CDR1 is SGDLS and CDR2 YYNGEE. The V and J ends lost 3 bases and 0 bases respectively, with 15 bases between them. The CDR3 nucleotides are TGTGCCAGCAGCGCGGGCGTTGAGGAGTACCAAGAGACCCAGTACTTC. Residues: CASSAGVEEYQETQYF.

The V gene is TRBV5-1, the J gene TRBJ2-6; TRBD1 or TRBD2 may be the D gene (6 bases each). The germline V gene encodes CDR1 SGHRS and CDR2 YFSETQ. CDR3 length: 15 residues. Deletions cut 1 base from V and 5 bases from J, with 10 bases between. The CDR3 reads CASSLWGARANVLTF. CDR3 DNA: TGCGCCAGCAGCTTGTGGGGGGCGAGGGCCAACGTCCTGACTTTC.

The rearrangement joins TRBV3-1 to TRBJ1-4; maybe TRBD1 (6 bases). V lost 4 bases and J 7 bases, leaving 16 bases between the germline ends. The CDR3 has 15 amino acids. Germline CDR1 reads LGHDT; CDR2 reads YNNKEL (reference sequence). This CDR3 reads CASSLGGLGGEKLFF. Here the CDR3 DNA reads TGTGCCAGCAGCCTTGGGGGGCTAGGGGGTGAAAAACTGTTTTTT.

J is TRBJ2-3 and V is TRBV20-1; possibly TRBD1 or TRBD2 for D (6 bases each). CDR1 DFQATT and CDR2 SNEGSKA come from the germline V gene (reference sequence). There are 14 residues in the CDR3. Trimming left V 0 bases short and J 4 bases short, with 11 bases between. The CDR3 is CSARDEGGPDTQYF. CDR3 bases: TGCAGTGCTAGAGATGAGGGGGGCCCAGATACGCAGTATTTT.